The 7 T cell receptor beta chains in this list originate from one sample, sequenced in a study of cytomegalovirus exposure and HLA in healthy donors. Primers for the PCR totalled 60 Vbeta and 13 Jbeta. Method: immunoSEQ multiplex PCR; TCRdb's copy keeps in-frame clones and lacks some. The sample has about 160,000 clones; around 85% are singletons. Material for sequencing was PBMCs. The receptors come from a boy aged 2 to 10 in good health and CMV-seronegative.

CDR3 in DNA: TGTGCCAGCAGCCCGGGGGGGGGCGAGGATGGCTACACCTTC. Residues: CASSPGGGEDGYTF. The chain joins TRBV11-2 to TRBJ1-2; possible D gene TRBD1, 6 bases. This CDR3 comprises 14 residues. The V gene lost 5 bases and the J gene lost 6 bases, with 16 bases spanning the gap. Germline values: CDR1 SGHAT, CDR2 FQNNGV. Drawing the rest from reference TRBV11-2 and TRBJ1-2, the complete variable domain is EAGVAQSPRYKIIEKRQSVAFWCNPISGHATLYWYQQILGQGPKLLIQFQNNGVVDDSQLPKDRFSAERLKGVDSTLKIQPAKLEDSAVYLCASSPGGGEDGYTFGSGTRLTVV.

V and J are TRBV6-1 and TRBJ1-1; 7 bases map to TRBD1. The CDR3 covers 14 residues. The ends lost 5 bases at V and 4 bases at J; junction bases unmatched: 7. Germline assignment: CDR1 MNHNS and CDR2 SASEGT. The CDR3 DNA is TGTGCCAGCAGTAAGGACAGGTTGAGCACTGAAGCTTTCTTT. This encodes CASSKDRLSTEAFF.

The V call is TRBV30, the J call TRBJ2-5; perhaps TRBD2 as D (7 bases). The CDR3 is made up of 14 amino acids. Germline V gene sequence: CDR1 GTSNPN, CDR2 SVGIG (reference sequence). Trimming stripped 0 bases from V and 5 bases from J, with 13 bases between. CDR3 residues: CAWSVRGARETQYF. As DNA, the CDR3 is TGTGCCTGGAGTGTACGGGGGGCCCGTGAGACCCAGTACTTC.

CDR3 region: CASSIGTGNSPLHF. As DNA, the CDR3 is TGTGCCAGTAGTATAGGCACAGGAAATTCACCCCTCCACTTT. The V gene is TRBV19, the J gene TRBJ1-6; maybe TRBD1 (5 bases). Germline CDR1 reads LNHDA; CDR2 reads SQIVND (reference sequence). This CDR3 spans 14 amino acids. V lost 1 base, J lost 7 bases, and 8 bases lay in between. The full variable domain, rest sourced from reference TRBV19 and TRBJ1-6, is DGGITQSPKYLFRKEGQNVTLSCEQNLNHDAMYWYRQDPGQGLRLIYYSQIVNDFQKGDIAEGYSVSREKKESFPLTVTSAQKNPTAFYLCASSIGTGNSPLHFGNGTRLTVT.

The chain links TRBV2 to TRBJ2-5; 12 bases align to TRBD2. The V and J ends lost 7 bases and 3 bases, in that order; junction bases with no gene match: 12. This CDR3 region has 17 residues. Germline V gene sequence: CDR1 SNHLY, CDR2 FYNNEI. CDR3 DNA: TGTGCCAGCATCTGGCGACTAGCGGGGGCCAGGGAAGAGACCCAGTACTTC. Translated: CASIWRLAGAREETQYF.

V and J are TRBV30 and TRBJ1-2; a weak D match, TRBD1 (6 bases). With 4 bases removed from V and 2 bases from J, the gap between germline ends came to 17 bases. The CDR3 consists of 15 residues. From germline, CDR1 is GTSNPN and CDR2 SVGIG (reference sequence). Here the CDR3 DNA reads TGTGCCTGGACCCCCCTGGGGGCAGTGAACTATGGCTACACCTTC. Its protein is CAWTPLGAVNYGYTF.

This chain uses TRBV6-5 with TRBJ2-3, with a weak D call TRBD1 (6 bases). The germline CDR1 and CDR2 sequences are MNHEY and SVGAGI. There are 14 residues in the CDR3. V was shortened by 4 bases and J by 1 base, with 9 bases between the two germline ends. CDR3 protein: CASSLKGGTDTQYF. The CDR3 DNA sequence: TGTGCCAGCAGTTTGAAGGGGGGCACAGATACGCAGTATTTT.